The next 22 T cell receptor beta chains were all read from a single sample in a study of PD-1 blockade in classical Hodgkin lymphoma. TCRdb's table, derived via immunoSEQ multiplex PCR, lists solely in-frame clones and lacks some. The sample consists of 40,000 to 45,000 clones, around 69% of them appearing once. Time point indicated: cycle 4 day 1 (C4D1), after more than five weeks of nivolumab. Following autologous stem cell transplantation, relapse occurred in every patient, and exposure to brentuximab vedotin varied. The material sequenced was peripheral blood mononuclear cells (PBMCs), taken before the fourth cycle of nivolumab. Receptor source: a human donor with classical Hodgkin lymphoma.

The chain joins TRBV6-1 to TRBJ2-5, with TRBD2 matching over 8 bases. This CDR3 comprises 16 residues. Germline V gives CDR1 MNHNS, CDR2 SASEGT. V dropped 3 bases and J dropped 0; count of bases not matched to a gene: 6. In DNA, the CDR3 is TGTGCCAGCAGTGATATACGGGGGGGCAACCAAGAGACCCAGTACTTC. Residues: CASSDIRGGNQETQYF.

The chain recombines TRBV11-2 with TRBJ2-6; TRBD2 aligns across 8 bases. The CDR3 consists of 17 residues. With 5 bases clipped from V and 1 base from J, the junction kept 7 bases outside the gene matches. CDR1 and CDR2 from the germline V gene are SGHAT and FQNNGV. DNA of the CDR3: TGTGCCAGCAGCATTCTCGCGGGGGGATCTGGGGCCAACGTCCTGACTTTC. Translation: CASSILAGGSGANVLTF.

This clone has just a few counts. This sequence joins TRBV5-1 and TRBJ2-1; perhaps TRBD1 as D (6 bases). The CDR3 runs to 15 residues. From germline, CDR1 is SGHRS and CDR2 YFSETQ. The V end was cut by 0 bases, the J end by 4 bases, with 11 bases between. The CDR3 DNA reads as TGCGCCAGCAGCTTGGGAGGGGGAGTTTACAATGAGCAGTTCTTC. This sequence encodes CASSLGGGVYNEQFF.

The sample holds one count of this clone. The same CDR3 is also encoded by other DNA sequences in this sample. The rearrangement joins TRBV5-6 to TRBJ2-2; D is uncertain. The CDR3 is 14 amino acids. V was clipped by 1 base and J by 1 base, with 5 bases between them. Per germline, CDR1 SGHDT and CDR2 YYEEEE. CDR3 loop: CASSLTVNTGELFF. The CDR3 DNA follows: TGTGCCAGCAGCTTGACCGTGAACACCGGGGAGCTGTTTTTT.

V gene TRBV9 combines with J gene TRBJ1-4, with D hard to call. There are 15 residues in the CDR3. Trimming took 0 bases from V and 0 from J, leaving 6 bases between them. Per the germline V gene, CDR1 is SGDLS and CDR2 is YYNGEE. DNA for the CDR3: TGTGCCAGCAGCGTAGGTGGGGCAACTAATGAAAAACTGTTTTTT. It specifies CASSVGGATNEKLFF.

The chain has TRBV6-5 and TRBJ2-1, with a possible D match to TRBD2 (6 bases). V was shortened by 5 bases and J by 10 bases, with 12 bases between the two germline ends. The CDR3 consists of 12 residues. Germline V CDR1 and CDR2: MNHEY, SVGAGI. The CDR3 bases are TGTGCCAGCAGTCGGAATGGACTAGAGCAGTTCTTC. It is translated as CASSRNGLEQFF.

J is TRBJ2-2 and V is TRBV6-5; D may be TRBD2 (7 bases). There are 16 residues in the CDR3. Trimming pared 2 bases from V and 3 bases from J, leaving 13 bases between. CDR1 is MNHEY and CDR2 is SVGAGI in the germline V gene. CDR3 DNA sequence: TGTGCCAGCAGTTACCCTAGGGGGGGCGACACCGGGGAGCTGTTTTTT. Its protein is CASSYPRGGDTGELFF.

The V and J genes are TRBV2 and TRBJ1-2; 10 nucleotides align to TRBD1. The CDR3 contains 14 residues. Germline V CDR1 and CDR2: SNHLY, FYNNEI. The trim removed 6 bases at V and 3 bases at J, leaving 4 bases unmatched. The CDR3 spells CASRMTGGDYGYTF. The CDR3 DNA sequence: TGTGCCAGCAGAATGACAGGGGGCGACTATGGCTACACCTTC.

The J gene is TRBJ2-5, the V gene TRBV5-4, with no clear D. The V gene's germline CDR1 is SGHNT and CDR2 YYREEE (reference sequence). The CDR3 is 20 amino acids. Between the trimmed V and J ends, which lost 0 bases and 0 bases, there was a span of 24 bases. The CDR3 here is CASSLVVYPPGGEYQETQYF. CDR3 coding DNA: TGTGCCAGCAGCTTGGTGGTGTACCCCCCCGGTGGAGAATACCAAGAGACCCAGTACTTC. The entire variable domain, with the rest obtained from reference TRBV5-4 and TRBJ2-5, is as follows: ETGVTQSPTHLIKTRGQQVTLRCSSQSGHNTVSWYQQALGQGPQFIFQYYREEENGRGNFPPRFSGLQFPNYSSELNVNALELDDSALYLCASSLVVYPPGGEYQETQYFGPGTRLLVL.

This chain links TRBV27 with TRBJ2-1; D is ambiguous. The V end lost 3 bases, the J end lost 9 bases, and 9 bases lay between the germline ends. There are 12 residues in the CDR3. Germline loops: CDR1 MNHEY, CDR2 SMNVEV (reference sequence). CDR3 DNA: TGTGCCAGCAGTTTTGGAGCTGCTGAGCAGTTCTTC. It codes for CASSFGAAEQFF.

CDR3 DNA sequence: TGTGCCAGCAGCGTAGTGGTCCCCGATGGGGGTGAGCAGTTCTTC. Its protein product is CASSVVVPDGGEQFF. The chain combines TRBV9 with TRBJ2-1, with D perhaps TRBD1 or TRBD2 (5 bases each). The CDR3 runs 15 residues. V was shortened by 0 bases and J by 9 bases, with 16 bases between the two germline ends. Per the germline V gene, CDR1 is SGDLS and CDR2 is YYNGEE.

In this sample, this clone turned up a few times. The chain has TRBV13 and TRBJ1-1; perhaps TRBD1 as D (6 bases). The CDR3 covers 16 residues. Germline CDR1 PRHDT, CDR2 FYEKMQ (reference sequence). V was shortened by 5 bases and J by 5 bases, with 21 bases between the two germline ends. CDR3 sequence reads: CASSINSQGGWTEAFF. The CDR3 DNA is TGTGCCAGCAGCATAAACTCACAGGGTGGGTGGACTGAAGCTTTCTTT.

This chain joins TRBV6-5 and TRBJ2-3; 8 bases map to TRBD2. The junction had 9 bases not matched to a gene; V was cut back by 2 bases and J by 5 bases. There are 16 residues in the CDR3. Germline V gene lookup returns CDR1 MNHEY and CDR2 SVGAGI. The CDR3 coding sequence is TGTGCCAGCAGTTACGCCCCTGAGCGGGGGCAAGATACGCAGTATTTT. This sequence encodes CASSYAPERGQDTQYF.

The chain links TRBV29-1 to TRBJ1-1, with D tentatively TRBD1 (5 bases). CDR3 length: 11 amino acids. CDR1 and CDR2 (germline): SQVTM, ANQGSEA. V shed 6 bases and J shed 6 bases, with 11 bases lying between them. The CDR3 loop reads CSVLRGPEAFF. The DNA for the CDR3 is TGCAGCGTGCTCCGGGGCCCTGAAGCTTTCTTT.

This clone was counted only a few times. The chain links TRBV5-8 to TRBJ1-1; D is undetermined. This CDR3 is built from 15 residues. From germline, CDR1 is SGHTS and CDR2 YDEGEE. Deletions cut 2 bases from V and 1 base from J, with 12 bases between. The CDR3 DNA follows: TGTGCCAGCAGCTTCGGACGAGGCCCGAACACTGAAGCTTTCTTT. This gives the protein CASSFGRGPNTEAFF.

The chain has TRBV27 and TRBJ1-6, with no clear D. The CDR3 sequence is 16 residues long. Germline V gives CDR1 MNHEY, CDR2 SMNVEV (reference sequence). V was trimmed by 2 bases and J by 1 base, leaving 9 bases between them. DNA of the CDR3: TGTGCCAGCAGTTTAGTTGCTGGTTCCTATAATTCACCCCTCCACTTT. This encodes CASSLVAGSYNSPLHF.

As for this clone: At one end, the junction sequence differs from germline, possibly due to a read error. The genes are TRBV11-2 and TRBJ2-6, with no clear D. CDR3 length: 18 amino acids. The germline CDR1 and CDR2 sequences are SGHAT and FQNNGV. CDR3 region: CANSLSSKQQSRANVLTF. As DNA, the CDR3 is TGTGCCAACAGCCTTTCCTCCAAGCAACAAAGTCGGGCCAACGTCCTGACTTTC.

Of note for this clone: Possible read error: a much larger clone is one base away. The genes are TRBV2 and TRBJ1-1; no clear D. The CDR3 is 13 amino acids. Looked up from germline, CDR1 is SNHLY and CDR2 is FYNNEI. Trimming took 8 bases from V and 1 from J, leaving 11 bases between them. CDR3 coding DNA: TGTGCCAGCTCTGAGAGGGAGAACACTGAAGCTTTCTTT. Translating gives CASSERENTEAFF.

The CDR3 region is CASSLMTGRGEKLFF. Here the CDR3 DNA reads TGTGCCAGCAGCCTGATGACAGGGCGAGGGGAGAAACTGTTTTTT. The chain links TRBV7-6 to TRBJ1-4; 7 positions agree with TRBD1. Trimming took 5 bases from V and 11 from J; bases not matched to a gene: 14. In germline, CDR1 is SGHVS, CDR2 FNYEAQ. The CDR3 contains 15 residues.

A note on this clone: Here the CDR3 omits its conserved ending phenylalanine or tryptophan, so a read error is the likely source. This chain joins TRBV2 and TRBJ1-5; tentative D call: TRBD1 (5 bases). CDR3 length equals 14 residues. The germline CDR1 and CDR2 sequences are SNHLY and FYNNEI. V was pared by 9 bases and J by 0 bases, with 12 bases between. CDR3 bases: TGTGCCAGTCGGGACCTCGATAGCAATCAGCCCCAGCATCTT. It yields the protein CASRDLDSNQPQHL.

This sequence joins TRBV28 and TRBJ2-1, with 9 bases matching TRBD1. The germline gives CDR1 MDHEN, CDR2 SYDVKM. This CDR3 region has 15 residues. V lost 4 bases to trimming and J lost 7 bases; unmatched junction nucleotides: 8. The CDR3 bases are TGTGCCAGCAGTTCCTCCTCCGGGACAGGGAATGAGCAGTTCTTC. Amino acid sequence: CASSSSSGTGNEQFF.

The chain recombines TRBV4-1 with TRBJ1-2; D may be TRBD1 (6 bases). V gave up 4 bases and J gave up 7 bases, with 25 bases separating them. This CDR3 has 17 amino acids. Germline CDR1 MGHRA, CDR2 YSYEKL. The CDR3 DNA reads TGCGCCAGCAGCCCGGGGCCCGGGACAATTGGTATAGGTGGCTACACCTTC. Translating gives CASSPGPGTIGIGGYTF.